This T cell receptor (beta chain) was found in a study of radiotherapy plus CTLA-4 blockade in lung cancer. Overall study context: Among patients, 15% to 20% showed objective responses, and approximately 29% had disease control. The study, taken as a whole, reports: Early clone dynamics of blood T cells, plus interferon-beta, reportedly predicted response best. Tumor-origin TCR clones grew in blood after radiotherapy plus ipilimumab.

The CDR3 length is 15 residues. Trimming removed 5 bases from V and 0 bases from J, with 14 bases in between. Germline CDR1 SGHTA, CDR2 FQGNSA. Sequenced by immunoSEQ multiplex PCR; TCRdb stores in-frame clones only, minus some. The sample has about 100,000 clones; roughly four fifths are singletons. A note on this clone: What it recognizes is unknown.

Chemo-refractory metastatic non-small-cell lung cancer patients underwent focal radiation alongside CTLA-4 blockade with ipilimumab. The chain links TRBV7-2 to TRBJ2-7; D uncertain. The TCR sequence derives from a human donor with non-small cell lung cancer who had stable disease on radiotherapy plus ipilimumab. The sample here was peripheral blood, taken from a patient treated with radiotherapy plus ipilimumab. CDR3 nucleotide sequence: TGTGCCAGCAGCCCCATGCCCTCCAGCTCCTACGAGCAGTACTTC. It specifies CASSPMPSSSYEQYF.